The clone carrying this T cell receptor beta chain has more than one count but fewer than ten. The CDR3 sequence is 16 residues long. The V gene's germline CDR1 is MNHNY and CDR2 SVGAGI (reference sequence). V was pared by 1 base and J by 3 bases, with 10 bases between. This specimen comes from a study of cytomegalovirus exposure and HLA in healthy donors. The PCR contained 60 Vbeta and 13 Jbeta primers. Sequencing was performed with immunoSEQ multiplex PCR; in TCRdb, only in-frame clones are kept and a portion is missing. Of about 200,000 clones listed, around 86% are singletons. The chain is built from TRBV6-6 and TRBJ1-6; the D is unclear. Sequenced input: PBMCs. This TCR was recovered from a woman in her forties in good health and CMV-seronegative. The CDR3 reads CASSYYSLDYNSPLHF. CDR3 nucleotides: TGTGCCAGCAGTTACTACAGCCTTGACTATAATTCACCCCTCCACTTT.